This record covers a single TCR beta chain. The data belong to a study of blood T cell repertoires in COVID-19. TCRdb keeps only in-frame clones here, not all; method: immunoSEQ multiplex PCR. The sample records 200,000 to 250,000 clones, 86% being singletons. The CDR3 loop spans 14 amino acids. Per germline, CDR1 MDHEN and CDR2 SYDVKM. With 7 bases clipped from V and 3 bases from J, the junction kept 7 bases outside the gene matches. The chain is built from TRBV28 and TRBJ1-2; 8 nucleotides line up with TRBD1. The sample taken for sequencing was PBMCs or T cells enriched from blood (not recorded which). The receptor was derived from a woman between 45 and 60 years old in a cohort exposed to, infected with or recovered from COVID-19 (not recorded which). The CDR3 spells CASKSGGVHYGYTF. In DNA form, the CDR3 reads TGTGCCAGCAAGTCAGGGGGCGTCCACTATGGCTACACCTTC.